These T cell receptor beta chains were read from a single sample in a study of shared clonotypes between healthy human individuals. Using immunoSEQ multiplex PCR, the repertoire was profiled, and TCRdb retains in-frame clones only, with some absent. Among about 650,000 clones listed, just under 97% were seen once. Sequenced material: naive CD8+ T cells sorted from blood. The receptors come from a woman in her twenties or thirties in good health. Both conserved end residues are part of each CDR3. The D gene is left open where the match is weak. Size values are once, few and many counts, or a class for expanded clones, and some rows have none.

cdr3_nt,cdr3_aa,cdr3_length,clone_size,j_call,d_call,v_call
TGTGCCAGCAGTTTACTAGGAGGGGTCATCGGGGAGCTGTTTTTT,CASSLLGGVIGELFF,15,once,TRBJ2-2,-,TRBV28
TGTGCCACCAGCAGGGGACCTACTTACGAGCAGTACTTC,CATSRGPTYEQYF,13,-,TRBJ2-7,-,TRBV15
TGTGCCAGCAGTTTCGGACAGGGAGGCTACTACGAGCAGTACTTC,CASSFGQGGYYEQYF,15,-,TRBJ2-7,TRBD1,TRBV28
TGTGCCAGCAATGGGGAACAAAAACAACCAACTAATGAAAAACTGTTTTTT,CASNGEQKQPTNEKLFF,17,-,TRBJ1-4,-,TRBV2
TGTGCCAGCAGTTCCTCCAAGAGCGGGAGTTACGAGCAGTACTTC,CASSSSKSGSYEQYF,15,-,TRBJ2-7,TRBD2,TRBV27
TGTGCCAGCAGCTTCGGACAGGGAGACACCATATATTTT,CASSFGQGDTIYF,13,-,TRBJ1-3,TRBD1,TRBV5-6
TGCGCCAGCGCCGTGACTAGCTTGGACGAGCAGTACTTC,CASAVTSLDEQYF,13,-,TRBJ2-7,TRBD2,TRBV10-1
TGTGCCAGCAGACCCGGGACTAGCGACAATGAGCAGTTCTTC,CASRPGTSDNEQFF,14,once,TRBJ2-1,TRBD2,TRBV5-4
TGTGCCAGCAGTTTAGGGACTAGCGGCCCGACCTACGAGCAGTACTTC,CASSLGTSGPTYEQYF,16,-,TRBJ2-7,TRBD2,TRBV28
TGTGCCAGCAGCCCCCGGGCCGATGGAGGCTACGAGCAGTACTTC,CASSPRADGGYEQYF,15,-,TRBJ2-7,-,TRBV7-8
TGTGCCAGCAGTTTAGGTGTCGAGCAGTACTTC,CASSLGVEQYF,11,-,TRBJ2-7,-,TRBV27
TGCAGCGTTGATAGCGGGAGCGGGGAGCTGTTTTTT,CSVDSGSGELFF,12,few,TRBJ2-2,TRBD2,TRBV29-1
TGTGCCAGCAGCCCACTGACAGAGAACTATGGCTACACCTTC,CASSPLTENYGYTF,14,-,TRBJ1-2,-,TRBV7-8
TGTGCCAGCAGCCCGGTAACAGATACGCAGTATTTT,CASSPVTDTQYF,12,-,TRBJ2-3,-,TRBV7-9
TGTGCCATCAAGCGAACTAGCGGGAGCTACAATGAGCAGTTCTTC,CAIKRTSGSYNEQFF,15,-,TRBJ2-1,-,TRBV21-1
TGTGCCAGCAAGTGGGGGGAAAAACTGTTTTTT,CASKWGEKLFF,11,-,TRBJ1-4,-,TRBV19
TGCGCCAGCAGAGAAGACCTAGGTGGTGAGCAGTTCTTC,CASREDLGGEQFF,13,-,TRBJ2-1,-,TRBV10-1
TGTGCCAGCAGCTTAGTCGAGGGACAGCTTACCTACGAGCAGTACTTC,CASSLVEGQLTYEQYF,16,-,TRBJ2-7,TRBD1,TRBV7-9
TGTGCCAGCTCACCACTAGCGTCTAGCACAGATACGCAGTATTTT,CASSPLASSTDTQYF,15,-,TRBJ2-3,-,TRBV18
TGCGCCAGCAGCCAAGACCCGGGGAACACTGAAGCTTTCTTT,CASSQDPGNTEAFF,14,-,TRBJ1-1,-,TRBV4-1
TGTGCCAGTAGTAGCCGGACGGGGGCCTACGAGCAGTACTTC,CASSSRTGAYEQYF,14,-,TRBJ2-7,-,TRBV19
TGTGCCAGCAGTGAAGTGGGACTAAACCCTTACGAGCAGTACTTC,CASSEVGLNPYEQYF,15,-,TRBJ2-7,TRBD2,TRBV2
TGTGCCAGCAGTGAGCGCCCTGAAGCTTTCTTT,CASSERPEAFF,11,-,TRBJ1-1,-,TRBV2
TGCGCCAGCAGCCAAGCGAATAGCGCCCTCATCGAGCAGTACTTC,CASSQANSALIEQYF,15,-,TRBJ2-7,-,TRBV4-1
TGTGCCAGCAGTGAATTGACGCGAGGTGAGCAGTTCTTC,CASSELTRGEQFF,13,once,TRBJ2-1,-,TRBV6-1
TGCGCCAGCAGCCTCACCGGGAGCCGCGAAGCTTTCTTT,CASSLTGSREAFF,13,-,TRBJ1-1,-,TRBV4-1
TGTGCCAGCAGTTTTTTAGACAGAGCCTACGAGCAGTACTTC,CASSFLDRAYEQYF,14,-,TRBJ2-7,-,TRBV28
TGCGCCAGCAGCCCAATTTGGCAGGGGAGGGAGACCCAGTACTTC,CASSPIWQGRETQYF,15,-,TRBJ2-5,-,TRBV4-1
TGCGCCAGCAGCCAACTAGGTCTTGTTTACGATGAGCAGTTCTTC,CASSQLGLVYDEQFF,15,-,TRBJ2-1,-,TRBV4-1
TGTGCCAGCAGCCCTGCGGGCAACTATAATGAAAAACTGTTTTTT,CASSPAGNYNEKLFF,15,-,TRBJ1-4,-,TRBV7-6
TGTGCCAGCAGTTTACTAGCGGGAGGGCCTCCCCACGAGCAGTACTTC,CASSLLAGGPPHEQYF,16,-,TRBJ2-7,TRBD2,TRBV27
TGTGCCAGCAGCGAATCGGGTGAGCAGTTCTTC,CASSESGEQFF,11,-,TRBJ2-1,-,TRBV6-5
TGTGCCAGCAGCTTAGCTAGCGGGAGACTAAATACGCAGTATTTT,CASSLASGRLNTQYF,15,-,TRBJ2-3,TRBD2,TRBV7-9
TGCGCCAGCAGCCGCGAGGAGGGAAACACTGAAGCTTTCTTT,CASSREEGNTEAFF,14,-,TRBJ1-1,-,TRBV4-1
TGCAGCGTTGAGGGATCTAGCGGGACTTACAATGAACAGTTCTTC,CSVEGSSGTYNEQFF,15,-,TRBJ2-1,TRBD2,TRBV29-1
TGTGCCACCAGCAGAGCTGGGGTCCAAGAGACCCAGTACTTC,CATSRAGVQETQYF,14,-,TRBJ2-5,-,TRBV15
TGTGCCAGCAGCCCCACGGGACAGGGGCATGGTGAGCAGTTCTTC,CASSPTGQGHGEQFF,15,-,TRBJ2-1,TRBD1,TRBV28
TGTGCCATTTCCGGGACAGGGGGGTACTATGGCTACACCTTC,CAISGTGGYYGYTF,14,few,TRBJ1-2,TRBD1,TRBV10-3
TGTGCCAGCAGTTTGGATCCTAGCGGCGCCTCCTACGAGCAGTACTTC,CASSLDPSGASYEQYF,16,once,TRBJ2-7,TRBD2,TRBV28
TGTGCCAGCAGTTTGCGGTGGAAGGGAGGTTATCGCTACACCTTC,CASSLRWKGGYRYTF,15,-,TRBJ1-2,-,TRBV28
TGCAGCGTAGCGGGACAGGGGGCGAACACTGAAGCTTTCTTT,CSVAGQGANTEAFF,14,few,TRBJ1-1,TRBD1,TRBV29-1
TGTGCCAGCAGTTTGGGAACTAGCGGGAGTCCCCTGGATACGCAGTATTTT,CASSLGTSGSPLDTQYF,17,-,TRBJ2-3,TRBD2,TRBV27
TGTGCCAGCAGCTTAGGGCTGTTCTACGAGCAGTACTTC,CASSLGLFYEQYF,13,-,TRBJ2-7,-,TRBV7-7
TGTGCCAGCAGTCCGCTAGGGAACTCGGCCTACAATGAGCAGTTCTTC,CASSPLGNSAYNEQFF,16,-,TRBJ2-1,-,TRBV28
TGTGCCAGCAGCTTAAACAGGGTGGCTTACGAGCAGTACTTC,CASSLNRVAYEQYF,14,-,TRBJ2-7,-,TRBV5-5
TGTGCCAGCAGCGGTAGACTTGGGACAGGGGGAATTTACTCCTACGAGCAGTACTTC,CASSGRLGTGGIYSYEQYF,19,-,TRBJ2-7,TRBD1,TRBV7-8
TGCAGTGCCCTTACCCTAGGTGAAGCTTTCTTT,CSALTLGEAFF,11,-,TRBJ1-1,-,TRBV20-1
TGTGCCAGCAGCCAAGATGCGACTCGGCTATATGAGCAGTTCTTC,CASSQDATRLYEQFF,15,-,TRBJ2-1,-,TRBV4-2
TGCGCCAGCAGCTCGGAGGGGGGGCTGGCAGAGACCCAGTACTTC,CASSSEGGLAETQYF,15,-,TRBJ2-5,-,TRBV5-1
TGTGCCAGCAGCAACGGACAGGGAACGAACACTGAAGCTTTCTTT,CASSNGQGTNTEAFF,15,-,TRBJ1-1,TRBD1,TRBV11-1
TGTGCCAGCCGAGCTAGCGGGTTGAGCACAGATACGCAGTATTTT,CASRASGLSTDTQYF,15,-,TRBJ2-3,TRBD2,TRBV28
TGTGCCACCAGCAGAGATAAGAGGTTGACAGACTACCAAGCTTTCTTT,CATSRDKRLTDYQAFF,16,-,TRBJ1-1,-,TRBV15
TGTGCCAGCAGCTTCCCAGATACGCAGTATTTT,CASSFPDTQYF,11,-,TRBJ2-3,-,TRBV7-9
TGTGCCAGTAGTACCCGGGCCGGGGAGGTGGGCACTGAAGCTTTCTTT,CASSTRAGEVGTEAFF,16,-,TRBJ1-1,-,TRBV19
TGTGCCAGCAGTTTATACGGGGCCAACGTCCTGACTTTC,CASSLYGANVLTF,13,-,TRBJ2-6,-,TRBV13
TGTGCCAGCAGCCCCAACCAGGGGGCTATCAATCAGCCCCAGCATTTT,CASSPNQGAINQPQHF,16,-,TRBJ1-5,TRBD1,TRBV4-2
TGTGCCAGCAGCGAAAGCAGGGACTCCTACGAGCAGTACTTC,CASSESRDSYEQYF,14,-,TRBJ2-7,-,TRBV9
TGTGCCAGCAGCCAGCGGGGGACTAGCGGGAGGGTCCTACCGGGGGAGCAGTTCTTC,CASSQRGTSGRVLPGEQFF,19,-,TRBJ2-1,TRBD2,TRBV7-8
TGTGCCAGCAGTTTAGGGGTCCTGTATGGCTACACCTTC,CASSLGVLYGYTF,13,-,TRBJ1-2,-,TRBV28
TGTGCCAGCAGTGAAAGGCCCCGAGCTGGTAATGAAAAACTGTTTTTT,CASSERPRAGNEKLFF,16,-,TRBJ1-4,-,TRBV6-1